Listed here is a single T cell receptor (beta chain). These data come from a study of blood T cells in healthy people across ages. Study in general: Template-switching capture recovered about one barcoded beta molecule per two T cells.

Primed by a sample-barcoded 5' primer and a J-beta primer mix, a second PCR proceeded for about 7 to 12 cycles. TCRdb reanalysed the 5' RACE reads using MiXCR and keeps one entry per CDR3 protein. Of around 1,000,000 distinct CDR3 sequences in the sample, less than 45% are singletons; the top ten hold under 15%. The study recruited healthy Caucasian donors from Russia who were aged roughly 6 to 100. Each sample used at least 6 million PBMCs. Germline CDR1 reads SGHRS; CDR2 reads YFSETQ. This CDR3 has 15 residues. Trimming pared 1 base from V and 4 bases from J, leaving 14 bases between. V usage is TRBV5-1 and J usage is TRBJ1-2; D is possibly TRBD1 (6 bases). The TCR was taken from a man in his late teens or twenties in good health. The sequencing sample was made of blood. The CDR3 is CASSLTGTFSYGYTF. CDR3 DNA sequence: TGCGCCAGCAGCTTGACAGGGACCTTTTCCTATGGCTACACCTTC.